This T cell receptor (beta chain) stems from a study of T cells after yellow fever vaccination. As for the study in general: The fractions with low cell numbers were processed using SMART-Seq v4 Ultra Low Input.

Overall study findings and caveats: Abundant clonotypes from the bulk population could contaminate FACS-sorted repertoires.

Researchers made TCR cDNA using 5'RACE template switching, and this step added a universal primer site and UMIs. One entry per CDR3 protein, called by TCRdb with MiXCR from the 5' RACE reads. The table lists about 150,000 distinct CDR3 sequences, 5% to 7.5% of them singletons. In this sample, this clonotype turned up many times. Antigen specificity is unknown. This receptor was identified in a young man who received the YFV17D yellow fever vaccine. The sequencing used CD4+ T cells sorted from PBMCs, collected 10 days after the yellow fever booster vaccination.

In DNA, the CDR3 is TGTGCCACCAGCACTAGATCGCGGGGGGCTTACGAGCAGTACTTC. It encodes CATSTRSRGAYEQYF. The chain employs TRBV15 and TRBJ2-7; TRBD2 matches 8 bases. This CDR3 has 15 residues. V shed 4 bases, J shed 4 bases, and the junction held 9 bases outside the gene matches. Germline values: CDR1 LNHNV, CDR2 YYDKDF (reference sequence).